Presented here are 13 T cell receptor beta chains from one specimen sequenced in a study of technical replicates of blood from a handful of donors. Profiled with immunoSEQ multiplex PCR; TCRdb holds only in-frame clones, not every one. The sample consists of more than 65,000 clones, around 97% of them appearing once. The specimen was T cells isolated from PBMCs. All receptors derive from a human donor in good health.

This CDR3 reads CASSETDEGALYEQYF. As DNA, the CDR3 is TGTGCCAGCAGTGAGACTGATGAGGGGGCGTTATACGAGCAGTACTTC. This chain connects TRBV6-1 to TRBJ2-7; 7 bases are a match to TRBD1. CDR3 length: 16 residues. The germline CDR1 and CDR2 sequences are MNHNS and SASEGT. The V and J ends lost 3 bases and 4 bases, in that order; junction bases with no gene match: 12.

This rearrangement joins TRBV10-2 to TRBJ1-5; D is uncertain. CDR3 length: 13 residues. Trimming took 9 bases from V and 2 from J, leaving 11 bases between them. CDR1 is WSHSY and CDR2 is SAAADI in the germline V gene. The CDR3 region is CASSLDGNQPQHF. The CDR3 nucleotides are TGCGCCAGTAGTTTAGATGGCAATCAGCCCCAGCATTTT.

The CDR3: CAWSGTADTEAFF. CDR3 DNA sequence: TGTGCCTGGAGTGGGACAGCGGACACTGAAGCTTTCTTT. The rearrangement joins TRBV30 to TRBJ1-1, with D perhaps TRBD1 (6 bases). This CDR3 comprises 13 residues. V was pared by 1 base and J by 3 bases, with 9 bases between. Germline values: CDR1 GTSNPN, CDR2 SVGIG (reference sequence).

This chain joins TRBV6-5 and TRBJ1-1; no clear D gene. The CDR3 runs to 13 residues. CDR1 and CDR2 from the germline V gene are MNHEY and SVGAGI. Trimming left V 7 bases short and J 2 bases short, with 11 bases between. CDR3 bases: TGTGCCAGCACCCCCCCTAAAAACACTGAAGCTTTCTTT. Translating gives CASTPPKNTEAFF.

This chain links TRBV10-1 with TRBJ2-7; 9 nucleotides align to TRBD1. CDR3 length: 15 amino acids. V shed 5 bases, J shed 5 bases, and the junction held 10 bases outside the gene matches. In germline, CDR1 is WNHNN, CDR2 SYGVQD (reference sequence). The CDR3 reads CASSQTGQGRDEQYF. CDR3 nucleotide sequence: TGCGCCAGCAGTCAAACGGGACAGGGAAGAGACGAGCAGTACTTC.

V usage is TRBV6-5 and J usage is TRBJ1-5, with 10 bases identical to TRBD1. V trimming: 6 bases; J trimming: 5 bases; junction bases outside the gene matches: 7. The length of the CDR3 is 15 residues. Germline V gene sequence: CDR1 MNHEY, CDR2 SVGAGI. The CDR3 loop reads CASRRQGAAYQPQHF. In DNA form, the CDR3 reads TGTGCCAGCAGACGACAGGGGGCGGCTTATCAGCCCCAGCATTTT.

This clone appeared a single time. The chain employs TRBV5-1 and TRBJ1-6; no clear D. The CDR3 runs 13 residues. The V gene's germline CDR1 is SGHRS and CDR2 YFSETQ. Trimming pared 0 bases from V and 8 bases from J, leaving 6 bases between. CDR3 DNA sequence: TGCGCCAGCAGCTTGGAACGGGATTCACCCCTCCACTTT. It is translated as CASSLERDSPLHF.

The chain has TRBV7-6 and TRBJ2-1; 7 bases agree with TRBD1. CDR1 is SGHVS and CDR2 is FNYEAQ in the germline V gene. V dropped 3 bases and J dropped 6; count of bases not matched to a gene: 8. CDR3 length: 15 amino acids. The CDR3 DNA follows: TGTGCCAGCAGCTTGACAGGGTCCCCGACCAATGAGCAGTTCTTC. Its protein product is CASSLTGSPTNEQFF.

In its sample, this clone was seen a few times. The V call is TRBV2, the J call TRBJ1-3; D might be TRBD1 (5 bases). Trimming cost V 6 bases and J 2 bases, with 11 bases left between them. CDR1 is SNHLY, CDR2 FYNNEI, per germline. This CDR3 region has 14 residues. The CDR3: CASRGRGTGNTIYF. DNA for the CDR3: TGTGCCAGCAGAGGACGGGGGACTGGAAACACCATATATTTT.

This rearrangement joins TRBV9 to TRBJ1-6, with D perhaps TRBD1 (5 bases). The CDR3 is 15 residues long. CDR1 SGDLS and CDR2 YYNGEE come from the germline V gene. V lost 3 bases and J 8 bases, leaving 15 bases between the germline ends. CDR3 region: CASSGGLGPHSPLHF. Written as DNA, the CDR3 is TGTGCCAGCAGCGGGGGCCTCGGTCCACATTCACCCCTCCACTTT.

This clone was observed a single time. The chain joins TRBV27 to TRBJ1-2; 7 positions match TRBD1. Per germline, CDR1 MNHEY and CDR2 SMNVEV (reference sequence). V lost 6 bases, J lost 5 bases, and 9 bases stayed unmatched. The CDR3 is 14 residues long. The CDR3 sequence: CASSIGGGVYGYTF. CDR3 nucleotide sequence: TGTGCCAGCAGCATAGGGGGCGGGGTTTATGGCTACACCTTC.

CDR3: CASSPRGGNTGELFF. The CDR3 DNA reads as TGTGCCAGCAGCCCACGGGGGGGGAACACCGGGGAGCTGTTTTTT. This chain links TRBV11-3 with TRBJ2-2, with 8 bases lining up with TRBD2. Looked up from germline, CDR1 is SGHNT and CDR2 is YENEEA. This CDR3 contains 15 residues. The junction had 3 bases not matched to a gene; V was cut back by 5 bases and J by 1 base.

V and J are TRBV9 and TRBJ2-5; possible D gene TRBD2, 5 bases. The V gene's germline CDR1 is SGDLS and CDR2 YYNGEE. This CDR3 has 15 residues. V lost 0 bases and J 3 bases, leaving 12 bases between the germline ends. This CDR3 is CASSVVGRVEETQYF. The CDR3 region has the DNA TGTGCCAGCAGCGTAGTAGGGCGGGTGGAAGAGACCCAGTACTTC. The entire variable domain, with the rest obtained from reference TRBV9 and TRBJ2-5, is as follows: DSGVTQTPKHLITATGQRVTLRCSPRSGDLSVYWYQQSLDQGLQFLIQYYNGEERAKGNILERFSAQQFPDLHSELNLSSLELGDSALYFCASSVVGRVEETQYFGPGTRLLVL.